The 26 T cell receptor beta chains below come from one sample, sequenced in a study of spatial heterogeneity in lung cancer. In TCRdb, the 5' RACE reads were re-called with MiXCR into one record per CDR3 protein. The sample lists 20,000 to 25,000 distinct CDR3 sequences; 3.5% to 5.5% were seen once. Regarding time point: sample taken at primary tumor resection. No cells were sorted before sequencing. The whole RNA sequenced was extracted from tumor, nontumor lung or frozen PBMC. Sequenced here: PBMCs, sampled at surgery. The origin of the receptors is a male donor with early-stage non-small cell lung cancer.

Ten or more counts support this clonotype. The chain has TRBV7-8 and TRBJ2-1; TRBD2 is a possible D gene (7 bases). Trimming cost V 1 base and J 4 bases, with 11 bases left between them. Germline V lookup: CDR1 SGHVS, CDR2 FQNEAQ. The CDR3 is 15 residues long. This chain's CDR3 is CASSLGGGAYNEQFF. The CDR3 nucleotides are TGTGCCAGCAGCTTAGGAGGGGGGGCTTACAATGAGCAGTTCTTC.

Many counts were recorded for this clonotype. V gene TRBV7-9 combines with J gene TRBJ2-6, with TRBD2 identical over 7 bases. This CDR3 contains 18 residues. Germline-derived CDR1 and CDR2 are SEHNR and FQNEAQ (reference sequence). V was pared by 5 bases and J by 0 bases, with 10 bases of the junction left unmatched. CDR3 bases: TGTGCCAGCAGCATGTCGGGAGGAATTAGCTCTGGGGCCAACGTCCTGACTTTC. Its translation is CASSMSGGISSGANVLTF.

V gene TRBV20-1 combines with J gene TRBJ1-2; D unresolved. The ends were cut back, 6 bases at V and 1 base at J, with 9 bases in the middle. The CDR3 is 12 amino acids. Germline CDR1 is DFQATT and CDR2 is SNEGSKA (reference sequence). The CDR3 spells CSAQTVNYGYTF. The CDR3 bases are TGCAGTGCCCAAACGGTTAACTATGGCTACACCTTC.

This clonotype appeared many times. The chain employs TRBV12-3 or TRBV12-4 and TRBJ2-7, with 12 positions matching TRBD2. Trimming removed 6 bases from V and 2 bases from J; junction bases left unmatched: 2. The CDR3 is 14 residues long. The CDR3 spells CASRSSGGAYEQYF. CDR3 sequence (DNA): TGTGCCAGCAGGTCTAGCGGGGGGGCCTACGAGCAGTACTTC.

This clonotype was counted at least ten times. The genes are TRBV2 and TRBJ2-1, with D perhaps TRBD2 (5 bases). The CDR3 runs to 13 residues. CDR1 is SNHLY, CDR2 FYNNEI, per germline. Trimming shortened V by 7 bases and J by 4 bases, and 11 bases separated the two germline ends. The CDR3 coding sequence is TGTGCCAGCACTCCAGCGGTATACAATGAGCAGTTCTTC. Protein: CASTPAVYNEQFF.

In its sample, this clonotype was seen many times. This sequence joins TRBV7-2 and TRBJ2-1; the D gene is possibly TRBD1 (5 bases). Germline V gene data show CDR1 as SGHTA and CDR2 as FQGNSA. The V end lost 2 bases, the J end lost 13 bases, and 21 bases lay between the germline ends. This CDR3 is built from 15 residues. The DNA of the CDR3 is TGTGCCAGCAGCTTACATTCAACCCAACGGACATCCCAGTTCTTC. Its translation is CASSLHSTQRTSQFF.

This clonotype occurred many times. The J gene is TRBJ2-4, the V gene TRBV7-9; no reliable D call. CDR1 SEHNR and CDR2 FQNEAQ come from the germline V gene (reference sequence). V was clipped by 5 bases and J by 8 bases, with 19 bases between them. The CDR3 has 15 residues. The chain's CDR3 is CASSALDDPADIQYF. The CDR3 nucleotides are TGTGCCAGCAGCGCCCTGGACGACCCCGCGGACATTCAGTACTTC.

At least ten counts were recorded for this clonotype. This chain links TRBV3-1 with TRBJ1-1; D is undetermined. Germline CDR1 is LGHDT and CDR2 is YNNKEL (reference sequence). There are 14 residues in the CDR3. V dropped 1 base and J dropped 1 base, with 7 bases sitting between them. The CDR3 DNA is TGTGCCAGCAGCCAAGGTTCACCGAACACTGAAGCTTTCTTT. Its translation is CASSQGSPNTEAFF.

This sequence joins TRBV7-9 and TRBJ2-3; D is ambiguous. This CDR3 region has 15 residues. Germline V gene lookup returns CDR1 SEHNR and CDR2 FQNEAQ (reference sequence). Trimming stripped 9 bases from V and 0 bases from J, with 16 bases between. The CDR3 DNA follows: TGTGCCAGTTCCTCCGGTGGGCCTAGCACAGATACGCAGTATTTT. Residues: CASSSGGPSTDTQYF.

This clonotype was detected ten times or more. The chain links TRBV5-1 to TRBJ2-1, with a tentative D call TRBD2 (5 bases). CDR3 length: 16 residues. The V gene's germline CDR1 is SGHRS and CDR2 YFSETQ. V was pared by 3 bases and J by 9 bases, with 22 bases between. The CDR3 bases are TGCGCCAGCAGCTGGCAAGGAACTAGACGGTCGAGTGAGCAGTTCTTC. Translating it yields CASSWQGTRRSSEQFF.

The sample holds many counts of this clonotype. V is TRBV2 and J is TRBJ1-5; unclear D gene. CDR1 is SNHLY and CDR2 is FYNNEI in the germline V gene. V was shortened by 6 bases and J by 0 bases, with 12 bases between the two germline ends. The CDR3 extends over 15 amino acids. CDR3 in amino acids: CASSDSMYSNQPQHF. CDR3 DNA: TGTGCCAGCAGCGATTCCATGTATAGCAATCAGCCCCAGCATTTT.

This chain joins TRBV2 and TRBJ2-4; 7 bases are a match to TRBD1. Germline V CDR1 and CDR2: SNHLY, FYNNEI. The CDR3 extends over 14 amino acids. Germline trimming cut 8 bases from V and 1 base from J; bases unmatched to any gene: 5. CDR3 region: CASVDRDAKNIQYF. The CDR3 nucleotides read TGTGCCAGCGTCGACAGGGATGCCAAAAACATTCAGTACTTC.

The table lists this clonotype with many counts. The chain combines TRBV27 with TRBJ1-2, with 8 bases fitting TRBD1. The CDR3 is made up of 15 amino acids. Germline lookup yields CDR1 MNHEY and CDR2 SMNVEV (reference sequence). J lost 3 bases, V lost 2 bases, and 5 bases had no gene match. This CDR3 is CASSLTAGGHYGYTF. Here the CDR3 DNA reads TGTGCCAGCAGTTTAACGGCAGGGGGCCACTATGGCTACACCTTC.

This clonotype appeared many times. This chain connects TRBV28 to TRBJ1-6; D might be TRBD1 (6 bases). Per the germline V gene, CDR1 is MDHEN and CDR2 is SYDVKM. V dropped 2 bases and J dropped 4 bases, with 12 bases sitting between them. CDR3 size: 16 residues. This CDR3 reads CASSLGGQKYNSPLHF. The CDR3, as DNA: TGTGCCAGCAGTTTAGGTGGACAGAAATATAATTCACCCCTCCACTTT.

This clonotype was recorded many times. The V gene is TRBV10-3, the J gene TRBJ2-3; D possibly matches TRBD1 or TRBD2 (5 bases each). V was pared by 7 bases and J by 4 bases, with 9 bases between. The CDR3 length is 12 residues. Germline-derived CDR1 and CDR2 are ENHRY and SYGVKD. The CDR3, as DNA: TGTGCCATCACTGGGACGGCAGATACGCAGTATTTT. This encodes CAITGTADTQYF.

In its sample, this clonotype was seen many times. The chain is built from TRBV7-8 and TRBJ2-3; D perhaps matches TRBD2 (5 bases). The germline V gene encodes CDR1 SGHVS and CDR2 FQNEAQ. The CDR3 contains 15 residues. V gave up 0 bases and J gave up 5 bases, with 12 bases separating them. CDR3 loop: CASSLAGMRLDTQYF. The DNA of the CDR3 is TGTGCCAGCAGCTTAGCCGGGATGAGGTTAGATACGCAGTATTTT.

This clonotype occurred a few times. CDR3 loop: CASSLSTVLSGANVLTF. CDR3 nucleotide sequence: TGTGCCAGCAGTTTATCGACCGTGCTCTCTGGGGCCAACGTCCTGACTTTC. The V call is TRBV27, the J call TRBJ2-6; D gene unclear. This CDR3 is built from 17 residues. CDR1 and CDR2 from the germline V gene are MNHEY and SMNVEV (reference sequence). Trimming stripped 0 bases from V and 0 bases from J, with 9 bases between.

This clonotype was detected ten times or more. V is TRBV28 and J is TRBJ2-2; no clear D. This CDR3 is 15 amino acids long. V was pared by 8 bases and J by 5 bases, with 18 bases between. Looked up from germline, CDR1 is MDHEN and CDR2 is SYDVKM. For the CDR3, the DNA is TGTGCCAGCGGGATAGTTTTTCCCGGGACCGGGGAGCTGTTTTTT. Translation: CASGIVFPGTGELFF.

This clonotype showed up many times. The CDR3 loop is CASSIRDHEKLFF. CDR3 sequence (DNA): TGTGCCAGTAGTATTCGAGATCACGAAAAACTGTTTTTT. V and J are TRBV19 and TRBJ1-4; D unclear. Germline CDR1 LNHDA, CDR2 SQIVND (reference sequence). This CDR3 is 13 amino acids long. With 3 bases removed from V and 8 bases from J, the gap between germline ends came to 10 bases.

This clonotype has only a few counts. The J gene is TRBJ1-1, the V gene TRBV2, with a possible D match to TRBD1 (6 bases). Germline lookup yields CDR1 SNHLY and CDR2 FYNNEI. The length of the CDR3 is 15 residues. Trimming cost V 0 bases and J 4 bases, with 12 bases left between them. The CDR3 nucleotides read TGTGCCAGCAGTGAAGCGGGGGCAGGGACCACTGAAGCTTTCTTT. It is translated as CASSEAGAGTTEAFF.

This clonotype was observed a handful of times. J is TRBJ2-7 and V is TRBV6-1, with D perhaps being TRBD1 or TRBD2 (5 bases each). V lost 5 bases to trimming and J lost 5 bases, with 34 bases between them. Germline CDR1 and CDR2: MNHNS and SASEGT. The CDR3 loop spans 20 amino acids. The CDR3 spells CASSLVLGRGHVPVGHEQYF. The CDR3 nucleotides read TGTGCCAGCAGTCTCGTCTTAGGACGGGGCCACGTACCGGTGGGCCACGAGCAGTACTTC.

This clonotype has a count of ten or more. The chain couples TRBV10-3 to TRBJ2-1; tentatively, D is TRBD2 (7 bases). The germline V and J ends were trimmed by 5 bases and 7 bases, with 18 bases remaining between them. The germline CDR1 and CDR2 sequences are ENHRY and SYGVKD. The CDR3 runs 15 residues. For the CDR3, the DNA is TGTGCCATCAGTCGGGACTATCTCAGGGGAAATGAGCAGTTCTTC. Translated: CAISRDYLRGNEQFF.

This clonotype was observed many times. This chain joins TRBV7-3 and TRBJ2-2; 12 bases map to TRBD2. V lost 5 bases to trimming and J lost 8 bases; unmatched junction nucleotides: 6. This CDR3 is 15 amino acids long. Per the germline V gene, CDR1 is SGHTA and CDR2 is FQGTGA. The CDR3 loop reads CASSRLAGVGGELFF. The CDR3 DNA is TGTGCCAGCAGCCGACTAGCGGGAGTGGGTGGGGAGCTGTTTTTT. The full variable domain, rest sourced from reference TRBV7-3 and TRBJ2-2, is GAGVSQTPSNKVTEKGKYVELRCDPISGHTALYWYRQSLGQGPEFLIYFQGTGAADDSGLPNDRFFAVRPEGSVSTLKIQRTERGDSAVYLCASSRLAGVGGELFFGEGSRLTVL.

This clonotype was seen at least ten times. This chain uses TRBV7-2 with TRBJ2-7; D assignment may be TRBD1 or TRBD2 (5 bases each). From germline, CDR1 is SGHTA and CDR2 FQGNSA. V lost 5 bases and J 2 bases, leaving 13 bases between the germline ends. The CDR3 spans 14 residues. The CDR3 region is CASSVGTYAYEQYF. CDR3 coding DNA: TGTGCCAGCAGCGTGGGGACGTACGCCTACGAGCAGTACTTC.

This clonotype was seen ten or more times. The chain carries TRBV15 and TRBJ2-5; D uncertain. Trimming stripped 3 bases from V and 1 base from J, with 6 bases between. The length of the CDR3 is 13 residues. The germline CDR1 and CDR2 sequences are LNHNV and YYDKDF (reference sequence). In DNA form, the CDR3 reads TGTGCCACCAGCAGGGGTCTCCAAGAGACCCAGTACTTC. It yields the protein CATSRGLQETQYF. The entire variable domain, with the rest obtained from reference TRBV15 and TRBJ2-5, is as follows: DAMVIQNPRYQVTQFGKPVTLSCSQTLNHNVMYWYQQKSSQAPKLLFHYYDKDFNNEADTPDNFQSRRPNTSFCFLDIRSPGLGDTAMYLCATSRGLQETQYFGPGTRLLVL.

This clonotype occurred many times. The V gene is TRBV20-1, the J gene TRBJ2-7, with 9 bases identical to TRBD2. The ends lost 6 bases at V and 0 bases at J; junction bases unmatched: 9. This CDR3 has 15 residues. Germline values: CDR1 DFQATT, CDR2 SNEGSKA (reference sequence). The CDR3 loop reads CSAQRATSGSYEQYF. CDR3 DNA sequence: TGCAGTGCCCAGAGGGCGACTAGCGGCTCCTACGAGCAGTACTTC.